The sequence of this TCR beta chain was determined in a study of cytomegalovirus exposure and HLA in healthy donors. The germline V and J ends were trimmed by 2 bases and 7 bases, with 7 bases remaining between them. CDR3 length equals 11 residues. Germline-derived CDR1 and CDR2 are SGHDT and YYEEEE. PCR involved 60 Vbeta and 13 Jbeta primers. Generated by immunoSEQ multiplex PCR, the TCRdb table keeps only in-frame clones and is missing some. The sample lists approximately 130,000 clones, around four fifths occurring once. Sequencing was carried out using PBMCs. This TCR derives from a boy between 10 and 17 years old in good health and CMV-seronegative. The chain links TRBV5-6 to TRBJ2-7; D is unresolved. The DNA of the CDR3 is TGTGCCAGCAGCTTTAGGCGGGAGCAGTACTTC. Translation gives CASSFRREQYF.